The source of this T cell receptor beta chain is a study of blood T cell repertoires in COVID-19. The V and J ends lost 4 bases and 7 bases respectively, with 11 bases between them. CDR3 length equals 14 residues. Participant ages covered roughly 18 to 90 years across about 22 US areas. Only one count was recorded for this clone. Produced via immunoSEQ multiplex PCR; TCRdb's table is partial and in-frame only. The repertoire includes 150,000 to 200,000 clones, roughly 90% of them detected once, and around 1.2% sits in the top ten. Sequenced material: PBMCs or T cells enriched from blood (not recorded which). This chain uses TRBV23-1 with TRBJ1-6, with D uncertain. TRBV23-1 is an open reading frame whose function is uncertain. The clonotype was recovered from a human donor with acute COVID-19. The donor label of this sample is uncertain. CDR3 DNA: TGCGCCAGCAGTCGGAAATCCGGGAATTCACCCCTCCACTTT. It is translated as CASSRKSGNSPLHF.